Listed here is a single T cell receptor beta chain. These data originate in a study of blood T cell repertoires in COVID-19. Original data processing: Amplification of reference gene primers provided the estimated nucleated cell counts. Profiling relied on immunoSEQ multiplex PCR, and the TCRdb table lists in-frame clones only, not all of them. From that table come the V and J calls and clone size; the DNA was used to work out D and trimming. The repertoire consists of 130,000 or so clones, with about 86% occurring once and the leading ten covering 2% to 3%. This CDR3 has 15 residues. Trimming stripped 2 bases from V and 0 bases from J, with 8 bases between. Per germline, CDR1 SGHRS and CDR2 YFSETQ.

The chain combines TRBV5-1 with TRBJ2-2; a weak D match, TRBD2 (5 bases). Sequencing used PBMCs or T cells enriched from blood (not recorded which). This sequence was found in a man between 40 and 49 years old with acute COVID-19. The CDR3 region has the DNA TGCGCCAGCAGCTTTCTAGCAGCGAACACCGGGGAGCTGTTTTTT. This encodes CASSFLAANTGELFF.